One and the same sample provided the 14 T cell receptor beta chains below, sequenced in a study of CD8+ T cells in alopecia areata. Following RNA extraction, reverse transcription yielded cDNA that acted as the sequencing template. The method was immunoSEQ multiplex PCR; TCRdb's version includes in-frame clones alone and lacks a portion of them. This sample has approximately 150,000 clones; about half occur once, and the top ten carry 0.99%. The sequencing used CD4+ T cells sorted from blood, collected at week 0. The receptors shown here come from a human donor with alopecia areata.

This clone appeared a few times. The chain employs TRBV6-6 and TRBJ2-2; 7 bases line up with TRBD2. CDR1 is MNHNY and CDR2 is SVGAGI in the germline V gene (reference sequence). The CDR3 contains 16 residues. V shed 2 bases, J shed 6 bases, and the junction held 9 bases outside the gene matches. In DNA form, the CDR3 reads TGTGCCAGCAGTTACCCTAGCGGAGAAGGTCCCGGGGAGCTGTTTTTT. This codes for CASSYPSGEGPGELFF.

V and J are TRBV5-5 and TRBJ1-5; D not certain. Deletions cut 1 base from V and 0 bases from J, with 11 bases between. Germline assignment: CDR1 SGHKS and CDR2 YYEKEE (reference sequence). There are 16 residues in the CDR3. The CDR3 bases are TGTGCCAGCAGCTTGAGTGGCAGCCTTAGCAATCAGCCCCAGCATTTT. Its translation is CASSLSGSLSNQPQHF.

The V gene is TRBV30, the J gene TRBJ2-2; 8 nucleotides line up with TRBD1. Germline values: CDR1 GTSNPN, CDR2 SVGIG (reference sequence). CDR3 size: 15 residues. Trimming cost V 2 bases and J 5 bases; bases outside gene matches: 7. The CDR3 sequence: CAWSRQGLRTGELFF. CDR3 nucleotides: TGTGCCTGGAGTCGACAGGGGCTTAGGACCGGGGAGCTGTTTTTT. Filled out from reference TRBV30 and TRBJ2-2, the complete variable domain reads SQTIHQWPATLVQPVGSPLSLECTVEGTSNPNLYWYRQAAGRGLQLLFYSVGIGQISSEVPQNLSASRPQDRQFILSSKKLLLSDSGFYLCAWSRQGLRTGELFFGEGSRLTVL.

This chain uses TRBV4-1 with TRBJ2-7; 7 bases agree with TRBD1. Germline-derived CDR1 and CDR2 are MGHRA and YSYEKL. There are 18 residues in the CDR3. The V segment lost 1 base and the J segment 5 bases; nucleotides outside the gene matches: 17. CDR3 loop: CASSQVAAGGSKPNEQYF. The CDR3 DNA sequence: TGCGCCAGCAGCCAAGTTGCGGCAGGGGGTTCTAAACCCAACGAGCAGTACTTC.

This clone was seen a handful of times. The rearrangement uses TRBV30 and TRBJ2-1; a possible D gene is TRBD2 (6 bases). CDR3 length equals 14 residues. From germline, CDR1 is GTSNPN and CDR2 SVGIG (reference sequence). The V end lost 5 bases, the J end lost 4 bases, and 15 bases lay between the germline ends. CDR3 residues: CAWAPRGNYNEQFF. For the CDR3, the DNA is TGTGCCTGGGCCCCTCGGGGGAATTACAATGAGCAGTTCTTC.

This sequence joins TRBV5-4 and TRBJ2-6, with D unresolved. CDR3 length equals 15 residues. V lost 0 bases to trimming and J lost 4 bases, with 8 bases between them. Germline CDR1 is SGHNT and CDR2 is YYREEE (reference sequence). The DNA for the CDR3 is TGTGCCAGCAGCTTGGGCAACGGAGGGGCCAACGTCCTGACTTTC. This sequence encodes CASSLGNGGANVLTF. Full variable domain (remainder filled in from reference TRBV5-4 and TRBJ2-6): ETGVTQSPTHLIKTRGQQVTLRCSSQSGHNTVSWYQQALGQGPQFIFQYYREEENGRGNFPPRFSGLQFPNYSSELNVNALELDDSALYLCASSLGNGGANVLTFGAGSRLTVL.

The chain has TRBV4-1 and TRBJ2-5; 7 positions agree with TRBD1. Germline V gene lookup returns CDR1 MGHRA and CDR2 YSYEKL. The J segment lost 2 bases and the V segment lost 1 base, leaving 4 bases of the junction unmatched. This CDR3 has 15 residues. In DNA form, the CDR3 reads TGCGCCAGCAGCCAAGGTCAGGGGGATCAAGAGACCCAGTACTTC. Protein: CASSQGQGDQETQYF.

The CDR3 loop is CSGGSGRYETQYF. For the CDR3, the DNA is TGCAGCGGGGGGAGCGGGAGATATGAGACCCAGTACTTC. The rearrangement joins TRBV29-1 to TRBJ2-5, with TRBD2 matching over 8 bases. Germline V lookup: CDR1 SQVTM, CDR2 ANQGSEA. The CDR3 has 13 amino acids. The V segment lost 7 bases and the J segment 5 bases; nucleotides outside the gene matches: 9.

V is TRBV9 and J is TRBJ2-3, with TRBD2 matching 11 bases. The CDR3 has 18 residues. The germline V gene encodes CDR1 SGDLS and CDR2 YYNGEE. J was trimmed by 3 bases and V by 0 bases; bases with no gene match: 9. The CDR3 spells CASSVVASGRQRTDTQYF. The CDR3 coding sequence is TGTGCCAGCAGCGTAGTGGCTAGCGGGAGGCAACGGACAGATACGCAGTATTTT. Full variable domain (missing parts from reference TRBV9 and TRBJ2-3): DSGVTQTPKHLITATGQRVTLRCSPRSGDLSVYWYQQSLDQGLQFLIQYYNGEERAKGNILERFSAQQFPDLHSELNLSSLELGDSALYFCASSVVASGRQRTDTQYFGPGTRLTVL.

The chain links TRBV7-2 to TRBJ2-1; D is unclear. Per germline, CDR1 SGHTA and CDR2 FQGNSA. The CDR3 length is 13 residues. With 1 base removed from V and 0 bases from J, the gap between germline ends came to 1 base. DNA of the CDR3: TGTGCCAGCAGCTTAGGCTCCTACAATGAGCAGTTCTTC. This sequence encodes CASSLGSYNEQFF.

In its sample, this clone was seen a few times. CDR3 residues: CASSLEVGVTYNEQFF. Written as DNA, the CDR3 is TGTGCCAGCAGCTTAGAGGTGGGAGTGACCTACAATGAGCAGTTCTTC. J is TRBJ2-1 and V is TRBV13, with a possible D match to TRBD2 (5 bases). Germline V lookup: CDR1 PRHDT, CDR2 FYEKMQ (reference sequence). V gave up 1 base and J gave up 2 bases, with 12 bases separating them. The CDR3 spans 16 residues.

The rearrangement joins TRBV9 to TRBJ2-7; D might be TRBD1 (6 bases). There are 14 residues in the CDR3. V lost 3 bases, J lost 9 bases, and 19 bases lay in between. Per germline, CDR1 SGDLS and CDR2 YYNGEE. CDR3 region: CASSAGQRGGGQYF. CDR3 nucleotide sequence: TGTGCCAGCAGCGCCGGACAGAGGGGTGGTGGGCAGTACTTC. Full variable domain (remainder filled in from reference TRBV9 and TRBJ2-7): DSGVTQTPKHLITATGQRVTLRCSPRSGDLSVYWYQQSLDQGLQFLIQYYNGEERAKGNILERFSAQQFPDLHSELNLSSLELGDSALYFCASSAGQRGGGQYFGPGTRLTVT.

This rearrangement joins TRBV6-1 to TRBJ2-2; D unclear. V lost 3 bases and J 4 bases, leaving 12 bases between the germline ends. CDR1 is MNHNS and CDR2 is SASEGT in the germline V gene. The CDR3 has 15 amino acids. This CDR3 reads CASSESDLGTGELFF. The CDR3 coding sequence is TGTGCCAGCAGTGAGAGCGATCTGGGCACCGGGGAGCTGTTTTTT.

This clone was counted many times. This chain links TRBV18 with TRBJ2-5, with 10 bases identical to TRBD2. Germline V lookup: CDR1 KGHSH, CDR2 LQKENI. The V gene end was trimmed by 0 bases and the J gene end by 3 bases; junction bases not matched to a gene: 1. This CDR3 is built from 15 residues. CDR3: CASSPPLAGEETQYF. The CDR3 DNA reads TGTGCCAGCTCACCACCGCTAGCGGGAGAAGAGACCCAGTACTTC.